Each of the 8 T cell receptor beta chains below was sequenced from the same sample in a study of blood T cells in healthy people across ages (dated by TCRdb to about 2015). Preparation of the library involved 5' RACE. Sequencing relied on an Illumina HiSeq 2500. A second about 7 to 12 cycle PCR used a sample-barcoded 5' primer and a J-beta primer mix. TCRdb handled the public reads itself, with Q25 trimming in fastp and clone calling in MiXCR, and kept productive beta chains. A single entry per CDR3 protein holds the most common genes and DNA from its merged rows. Recorded for this sample are roughly 800,000 distinct CDR3 sequences; around 25% of them occurred a single time. Jointly, the top ten make up 9.4% of the sample. This sample was shared with a second study, whose subject was T cells of mothers and their children.

Sequenced material: blood. The receptors come from a boy younger than 18 in good health.

The chain has TRBV29-1 and TRBJ2-4; 7 bases are shared with TRBD1. Germline V gene sequence: CDR1 SQVTM, CDR2 ANQGSEA. V was clipped by 6 bases and J by 5 bases; unmatched bases: 7. There are 13 residues in the CDR3. The CDR3 sequence is CSVVPGTENIQYF. Here the CDR3 DNA reads TGCAGCGTGGTTCCCGGGACAGAAAACATTCAGTACTTC.

This clonotype has only a few counts. The gene calls are TRBV7-3 and TRBJ2-1, with 10 bases that match TRBD1. The germline CDR1 and CDR2 sequences are SGHTA and FQGTGA. Trimming removed 2 bases from V and 5 bases from J; junction bases left unmatched: 6. The CDR3 is made up of 16 amino acids. The CDR3 protein is CASSLQGQGFDNEQFF. The CDR3 bases are TGTGCCAGCAGCTTACAGGGACAGGGGTTCGACAATGAGCAGTTCTTC.

This clonotype was seen a handful of times. The chain joins TRBV7-2 to TRBJ2-3, with D hard to call. Per germline, CDR1 SGHTA and CDR2 FQGNSA. The CDR3 is 13 residues long. Trimming stripped 1 base from V and 4 bases from J, with 6 bases between. CDR3 region: CASSLGPADTQYF. CDR3 nucleotides: TGTGCCAGCAGCTTAGGACCGGCAGATACGCAGTATTTT.

The chain carries TRBV7-2 and TRBJ2-1, with 7 bases that match TRBD2. The DNA end favors TRBJ2-5, so the J call may be wrong. This CDR3 has 15 amino acids. The germline gives CDR1 SGHTA, CDR2 FQGNSA. The CDR3 region is CASSPLMAGDETQYF. The DNA for the CDR3 is TGTGCCAGCAGCCCCCTGATGGCGGGGGATGAGACCCAGTACTTC.

The chain couples TRBV6-1 to TRBJ2-5, with TRBD1 as a possible D gene (5 bases). V lost 5 bases to trimming and J lost 5 bases, with 12 bases between them. Germline-derived CDR1 and CDR2 are MNHNS and SASEGT. This CDR3 is 13 amino acids long. The CDR3 is CASSQTRVETQYF. DNA of the CDR3: TGTGCCAGCAGTCAAACCAGGGTGGAGACCCAGTACTTC.

This clonotype has a handful of counts. The chain is built from TRBV12-3 or TRBV12-4 and TRBJ2-1; a weak D match, TRBD2 (5 bases). Trimming took 8 bases from V and 10 from J, leaving 12 bases between them. This CDR3 contains 11 residues. CDR3 DNA: TGTGCCAGCGGCCCCCAGCGGGAGCAGTTCTTC. This encodes CASGPQREQFF.

Ten or more counts support this clonotype. This chain uses TRBV7-3 with TRBJ2-1, with 8 bases fitting TRBD2. V was clipped by 6 bases and J by 4 bases; unmatched bases: 8. CDR1 and CDR2 (germline): SGHTA, FQGTGA. CDR3 length: 15 amino acids. CDR3 DNA: TGTGCCAGCAGTTTGACGGGAGGGCTATACAATGAGCAGTTCTTC. It encodes CASSLTGGLYNEQFF.

As for this clonotype: A read error may produce the germline difference seen at one junction end. The chain links TRBV28 to TRBJ2-5; TRBD1 agrees at 7 bases. From germline, CDR1 is MDHEN and CDR2 SYDVKM. The CDR3 is 15 amino acids. The CDR3 spells CTSSGRDRHQETQYF. CDR3 bases: TGTACCAGCAGTGGAAGGGACAGACATCAAGAGACCCAGTACTTC.